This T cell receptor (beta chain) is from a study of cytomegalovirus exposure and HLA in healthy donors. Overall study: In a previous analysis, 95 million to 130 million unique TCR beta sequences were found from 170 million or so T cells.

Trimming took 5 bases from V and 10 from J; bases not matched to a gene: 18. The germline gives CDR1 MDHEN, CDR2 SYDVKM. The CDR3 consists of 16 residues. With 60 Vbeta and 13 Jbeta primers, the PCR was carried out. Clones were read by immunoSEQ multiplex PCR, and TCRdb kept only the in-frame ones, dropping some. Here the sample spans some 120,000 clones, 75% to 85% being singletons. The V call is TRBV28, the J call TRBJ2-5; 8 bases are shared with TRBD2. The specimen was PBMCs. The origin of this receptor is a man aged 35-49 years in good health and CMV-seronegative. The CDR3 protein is CASSPQAGGPRGGQYF. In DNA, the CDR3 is TGTGCCAGCAGTCCTCAGGCGGGAGGACCTCGAGGTGGCCAGTACTTC.